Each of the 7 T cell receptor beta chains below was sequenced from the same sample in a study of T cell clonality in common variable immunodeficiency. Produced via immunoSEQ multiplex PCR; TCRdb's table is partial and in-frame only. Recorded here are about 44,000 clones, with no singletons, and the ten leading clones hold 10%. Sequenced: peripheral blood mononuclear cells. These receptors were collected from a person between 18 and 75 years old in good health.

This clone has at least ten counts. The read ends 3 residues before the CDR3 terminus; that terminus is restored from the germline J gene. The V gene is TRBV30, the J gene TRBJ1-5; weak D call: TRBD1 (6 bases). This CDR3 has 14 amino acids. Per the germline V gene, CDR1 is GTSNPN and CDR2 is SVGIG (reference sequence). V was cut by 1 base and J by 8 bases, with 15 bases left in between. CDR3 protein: CAWSEDSSQEPQHF. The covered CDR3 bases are TGTGCCTGGAGTGAGGACAGTAGTCAGGAGCCC.

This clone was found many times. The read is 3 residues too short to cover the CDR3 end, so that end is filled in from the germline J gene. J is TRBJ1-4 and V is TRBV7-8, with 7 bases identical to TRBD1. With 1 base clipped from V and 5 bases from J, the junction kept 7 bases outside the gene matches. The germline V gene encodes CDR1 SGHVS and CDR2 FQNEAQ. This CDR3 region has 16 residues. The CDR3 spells CASSLDRGPGNEKLFF. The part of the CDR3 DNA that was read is TGTGCCAGCAGCTTAGACAGGGGCCCCGGGAATGAAAAA.

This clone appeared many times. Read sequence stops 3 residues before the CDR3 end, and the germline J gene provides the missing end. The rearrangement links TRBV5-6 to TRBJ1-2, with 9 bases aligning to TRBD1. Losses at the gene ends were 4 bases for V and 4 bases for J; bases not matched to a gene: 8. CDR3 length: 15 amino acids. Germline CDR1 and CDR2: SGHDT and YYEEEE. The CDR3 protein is CASSMGQGIPYGYTF. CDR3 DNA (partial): TGTGCCAGCAGCATGGGACAGGGAATACCCTATGGC. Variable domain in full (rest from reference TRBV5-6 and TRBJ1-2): DAGVTQSPTHLIKTRGQQVTLRCSPKSGHDTVSWYQQALGQGPQFIFQYYEEEERQRGNFPDRFSGHQFPNYSSELNVNALLLGDSALYLCASSMGQGIPYGYTFGSGTRLTVV.

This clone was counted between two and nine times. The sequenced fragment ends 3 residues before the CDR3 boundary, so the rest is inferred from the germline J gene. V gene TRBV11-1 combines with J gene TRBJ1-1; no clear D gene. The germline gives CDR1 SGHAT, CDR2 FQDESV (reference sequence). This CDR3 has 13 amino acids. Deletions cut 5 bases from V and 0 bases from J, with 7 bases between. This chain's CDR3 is CASSPEVNTEAFF. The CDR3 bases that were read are TGTGCCAGCAGCCCAGAAGTGAACACTGAA.

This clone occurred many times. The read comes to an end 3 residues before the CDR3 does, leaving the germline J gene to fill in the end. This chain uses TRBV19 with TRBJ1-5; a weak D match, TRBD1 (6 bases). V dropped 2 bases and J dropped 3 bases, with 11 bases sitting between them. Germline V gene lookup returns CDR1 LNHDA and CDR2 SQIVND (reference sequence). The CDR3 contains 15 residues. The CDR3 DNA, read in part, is TGTGCCAGTAGTATATATTCAGGGGCCAATCAGCCC. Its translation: CASSIYSGANQP. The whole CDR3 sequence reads CASSIYSGANQPQHF.

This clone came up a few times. The part of the CDR3 DNA that was read is TGTGCCAGCTCACCACAGGCAGGGAGAGGAAACACC. Protein product: CASSPQAGRGNT. The full-length CDR3 reads as CASSPQAGRGNTIYF. J is TRBJ1-3 and V is TRBV18; TRBD1 might be the D (5 bases). The sequenced fragment ends 3 residues before the CDR3 boundary, so the rest is inferred from the germline J gene. This CDR3 region has 15 residues. V was shortened by 1 base and J by 4 bases, with 11 bases between the two germline ends. Germline V gives CDR1 KGHSH, CDR2 LQKENI.

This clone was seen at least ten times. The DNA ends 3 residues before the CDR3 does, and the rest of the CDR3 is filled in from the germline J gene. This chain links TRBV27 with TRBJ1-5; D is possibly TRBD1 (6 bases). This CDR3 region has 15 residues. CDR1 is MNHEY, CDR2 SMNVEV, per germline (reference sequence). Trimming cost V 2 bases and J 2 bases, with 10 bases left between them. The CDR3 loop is CASSLGPGGNQPQHF. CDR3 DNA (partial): TGTGCCAGCAGTTTAGGGCCAGGGGGCAATCAGCCC.